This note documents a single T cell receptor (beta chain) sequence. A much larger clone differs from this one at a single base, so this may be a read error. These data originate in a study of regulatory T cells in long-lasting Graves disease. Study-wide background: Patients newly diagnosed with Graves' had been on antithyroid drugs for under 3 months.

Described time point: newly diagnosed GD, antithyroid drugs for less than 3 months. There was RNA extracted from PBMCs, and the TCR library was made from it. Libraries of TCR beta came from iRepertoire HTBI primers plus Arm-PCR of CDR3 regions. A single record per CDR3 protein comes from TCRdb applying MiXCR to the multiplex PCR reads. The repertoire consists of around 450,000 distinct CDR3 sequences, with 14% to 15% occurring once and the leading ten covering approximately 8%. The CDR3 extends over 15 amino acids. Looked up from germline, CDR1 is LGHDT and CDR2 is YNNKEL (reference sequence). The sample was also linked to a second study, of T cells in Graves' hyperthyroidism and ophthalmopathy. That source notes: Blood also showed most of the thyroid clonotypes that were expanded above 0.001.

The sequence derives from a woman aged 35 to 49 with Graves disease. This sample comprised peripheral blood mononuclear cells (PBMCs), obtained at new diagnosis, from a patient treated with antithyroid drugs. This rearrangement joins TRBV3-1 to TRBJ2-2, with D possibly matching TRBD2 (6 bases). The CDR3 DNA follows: TGTGCCAGCAGCCCCCCGGGAGCGGACACCGAGGAGCTGTTTTTT. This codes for CASSPPGADTEELFF.